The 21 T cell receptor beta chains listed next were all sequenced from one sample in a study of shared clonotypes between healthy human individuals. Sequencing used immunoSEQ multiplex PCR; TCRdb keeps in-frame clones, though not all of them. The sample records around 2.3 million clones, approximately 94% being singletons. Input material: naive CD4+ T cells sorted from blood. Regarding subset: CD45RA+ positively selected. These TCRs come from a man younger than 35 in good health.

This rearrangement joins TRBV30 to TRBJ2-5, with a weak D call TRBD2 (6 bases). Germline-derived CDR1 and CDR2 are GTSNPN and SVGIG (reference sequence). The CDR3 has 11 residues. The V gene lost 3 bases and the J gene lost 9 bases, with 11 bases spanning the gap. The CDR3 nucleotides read TGTGCCTGGAGCTACGGAGGGGCCCAGTACTTC. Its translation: CAWSYGGAQYF.

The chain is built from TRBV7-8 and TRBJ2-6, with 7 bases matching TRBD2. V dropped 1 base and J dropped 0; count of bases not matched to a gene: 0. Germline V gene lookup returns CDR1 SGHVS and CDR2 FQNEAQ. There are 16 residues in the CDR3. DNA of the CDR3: TGTGCCAGCAGCTTAGGCGGGAGCTCTGGGGCCAACGTCCTGACTTTC. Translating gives CASSLGGSSGANVLTF.

For the CDR3, the DNA is TGCGCCAGCAGCTTGGAACCACAGGGGGCTGGAAACACCATATATTTT. This encodes CASSLEPQGAGNTIYF. This rearrangement joins TRBV5-1 to TRBJ1-3; 8 nucleotides line up with TRBD1. The CDR3 sequence is 16 residues long. Germline trimming cut 0 bases from V and 2 bases from J; bases unmatched to any gene: 4. The germline CDR1 and CDR2 sequences are SGHRS and YFSETQ.

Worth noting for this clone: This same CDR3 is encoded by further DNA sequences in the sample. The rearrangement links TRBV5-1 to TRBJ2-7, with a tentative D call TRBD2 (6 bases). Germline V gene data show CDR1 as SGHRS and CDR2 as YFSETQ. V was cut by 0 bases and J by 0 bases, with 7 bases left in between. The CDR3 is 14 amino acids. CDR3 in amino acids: CASSLDSGSYEQYF. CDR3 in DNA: TGCGCCAGCAGCTTGGATAGCGGCTCCTACGAGCAGTACTTC.

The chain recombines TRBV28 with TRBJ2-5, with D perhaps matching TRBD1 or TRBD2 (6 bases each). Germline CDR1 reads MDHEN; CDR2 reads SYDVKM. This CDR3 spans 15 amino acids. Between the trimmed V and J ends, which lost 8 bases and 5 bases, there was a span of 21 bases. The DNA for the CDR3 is TGTGCCAGCTCAAAACTAGGGCAGGGGAGGGAGACCCAGTACTTC. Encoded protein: CASSKLGQGRETQYF.

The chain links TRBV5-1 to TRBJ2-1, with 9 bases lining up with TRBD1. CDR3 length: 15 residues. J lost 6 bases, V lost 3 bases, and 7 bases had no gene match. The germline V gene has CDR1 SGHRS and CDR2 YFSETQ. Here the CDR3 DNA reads TGCGCCAGCAGCTCCGGGACAGGGAAAGGCAATGAGCAGTTCTTC. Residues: CASSSGTGKGNEQFF.

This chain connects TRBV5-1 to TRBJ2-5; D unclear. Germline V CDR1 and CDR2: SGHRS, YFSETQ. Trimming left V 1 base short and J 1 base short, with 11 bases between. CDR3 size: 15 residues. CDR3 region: CASSLISQTQETQYF. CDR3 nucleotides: TGCGCCAGCAGCTTGATTAGTCAGACCCAAGAGACCCAGTACTTC.

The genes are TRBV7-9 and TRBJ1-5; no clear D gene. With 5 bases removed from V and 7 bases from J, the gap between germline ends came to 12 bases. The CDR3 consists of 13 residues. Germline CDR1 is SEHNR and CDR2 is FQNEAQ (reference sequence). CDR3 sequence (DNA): TGTGCCAGCAGCGCGATTGAGGGCCAGCCCCAGCATTTT. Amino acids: CASSAIEGQPQHF.

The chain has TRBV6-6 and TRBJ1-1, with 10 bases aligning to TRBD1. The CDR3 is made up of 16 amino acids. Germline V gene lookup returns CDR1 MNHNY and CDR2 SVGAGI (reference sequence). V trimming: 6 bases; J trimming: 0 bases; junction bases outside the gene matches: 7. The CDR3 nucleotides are TGTGCCAGCAGACCGGGACAGGGGACCATGAACACTGAAGCTTTCTTT. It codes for CASRPGQGTMNTEAFF.

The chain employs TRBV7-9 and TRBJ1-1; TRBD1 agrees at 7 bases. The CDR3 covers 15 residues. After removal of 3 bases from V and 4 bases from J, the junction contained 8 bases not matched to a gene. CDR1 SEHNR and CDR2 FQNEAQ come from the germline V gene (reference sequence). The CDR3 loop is CASSLAQQGSTEAFF. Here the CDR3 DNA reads TGTGCCAGCAGCTTGGCCCAACAGGGGAGCACTGAAGCTTTCTTT.

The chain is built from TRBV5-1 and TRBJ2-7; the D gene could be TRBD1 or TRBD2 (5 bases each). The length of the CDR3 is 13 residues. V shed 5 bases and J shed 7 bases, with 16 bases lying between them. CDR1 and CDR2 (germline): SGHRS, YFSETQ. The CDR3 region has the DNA TGCGCCAGCAGGGAACCGGGGACGGAAGAGCAGTACTTC. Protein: CASREPGTEEQYF.

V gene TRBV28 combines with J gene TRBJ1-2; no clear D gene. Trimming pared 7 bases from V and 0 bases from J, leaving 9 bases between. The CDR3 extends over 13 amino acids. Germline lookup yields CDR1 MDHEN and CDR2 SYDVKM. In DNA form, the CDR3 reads TGTGCCAGCAATGAGGCCGCTAACTATGGCTACACCTTC. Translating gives CASNEAANYGYTF.

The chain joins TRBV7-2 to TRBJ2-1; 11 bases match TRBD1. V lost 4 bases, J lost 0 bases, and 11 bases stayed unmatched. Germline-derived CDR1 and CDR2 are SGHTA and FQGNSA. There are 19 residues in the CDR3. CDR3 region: CASSSRTGGSFRSYNEQFF. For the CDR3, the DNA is TGTGCCAGCAGCTCCCGGACAGGGGGCTCATTTCGCTCCTACAATGAGCAGTTCTTC.

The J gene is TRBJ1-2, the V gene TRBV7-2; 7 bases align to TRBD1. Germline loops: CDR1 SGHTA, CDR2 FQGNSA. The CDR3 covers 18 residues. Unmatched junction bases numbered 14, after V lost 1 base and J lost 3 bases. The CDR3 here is CASSLEKSGRGQHYGYTF. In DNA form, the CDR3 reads TGTGCCAGCAGCTTAGAAAAATCTGGGCGGGGACAGCACTATGGCTACACCTTC.

The CDR3: CASSQDPDKWEKLFF. CDR3 nucleotides: TGTGCCAGCAGCCAAGATCCTGACAAGTGGGAAAAACTGTTTTTT. The V call is TRBV4-2, the J call TRBJ1-4, with D unclear. The ends were cut back, 0 bases at V and 8 bases at J, with 13 bases in the middle. The CDR3 is 15 amino acids. Germline CDR1 is LGHNA and CDR2 is YNFKEQ.

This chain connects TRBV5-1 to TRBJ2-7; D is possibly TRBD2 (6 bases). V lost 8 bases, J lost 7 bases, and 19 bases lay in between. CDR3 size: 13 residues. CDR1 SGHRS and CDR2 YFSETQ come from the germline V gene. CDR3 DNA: TGCGCCAGTGCGGGACTCTCCGGGCGAGAGCAGTACTTC. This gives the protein CASAGLSGREQYF.

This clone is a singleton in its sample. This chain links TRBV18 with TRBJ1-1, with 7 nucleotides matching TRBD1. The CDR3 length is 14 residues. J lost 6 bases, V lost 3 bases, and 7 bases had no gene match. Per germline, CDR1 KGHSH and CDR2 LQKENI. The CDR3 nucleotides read TGTGCCAGCTCACCTCGGACAGGAAGCCCTGAAGCTTTCTTT. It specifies CASSPRTGSPEAFF.

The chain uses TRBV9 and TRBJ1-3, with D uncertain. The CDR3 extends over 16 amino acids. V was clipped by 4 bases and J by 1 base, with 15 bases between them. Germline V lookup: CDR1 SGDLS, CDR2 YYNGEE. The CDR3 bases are TGTGCCAGCAGCTCAAATCATCCTCCTTCTGGAAACACCATATATTTT. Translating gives CASSSNHPPSGNTIYF.

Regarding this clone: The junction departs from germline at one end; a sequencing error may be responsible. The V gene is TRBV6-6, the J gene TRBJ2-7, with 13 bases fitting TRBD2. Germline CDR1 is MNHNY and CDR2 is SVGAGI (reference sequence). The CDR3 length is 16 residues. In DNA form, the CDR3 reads TGTGCCAGCAGCAAGGTTGAGGGGACTAGCGGGAATCCCTACCACTTC. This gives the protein CASSKVEGTSGNPYHF.

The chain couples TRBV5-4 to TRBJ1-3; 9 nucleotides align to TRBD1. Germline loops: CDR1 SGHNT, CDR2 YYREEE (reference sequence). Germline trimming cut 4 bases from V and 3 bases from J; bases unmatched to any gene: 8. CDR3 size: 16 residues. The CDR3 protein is CASSQNRGQDGNTIYF. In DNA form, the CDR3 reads TGTGCCAGCAGCCAAAACAGGGGGCAGGATGGAAACACCATATATTTT.

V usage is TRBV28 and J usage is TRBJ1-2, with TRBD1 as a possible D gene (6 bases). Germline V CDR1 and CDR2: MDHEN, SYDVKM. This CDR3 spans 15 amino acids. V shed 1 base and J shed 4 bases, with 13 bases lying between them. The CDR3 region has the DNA TGTGCCAGCAGTTTATATTACAGGGCAGGCTATGGCTACACCTTC. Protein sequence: CASSLYYRAGYGYTF.